These T cell receptor beta chains were read from a single sample in a study of blood T cell repertoires in COVID-19. Produced via immunoSEQ multiplex PCR; TCRdb's table is partial and in-frame only. Found here are almost 55,000 clones, less than 90% of them singletons; the top ten hold 2.6%. The source material was peripheral blood. These TCRs come from a man between 45 and 60 years old with acute or convalescent COVID-19. The CDR3 runs from the conserved cysteine through the conserved F or W. A D gene is named only where the DNA matches it firmly. A row's size may be missing; if present it is once, few, many or a size class.

D gene	V gene	J gene	CDR3 length	clone size	CDR3 DNA	CDR3 protein
.	TRBV7-3	TRBJ1-1	14	once	TGTGCCAGCAGCTTAACAGGGGGATACACTGAAGCTTTCTTT	CASSLTGGYTEAFF
TRBD1	TRBV6-6	TRBJ2-5	14	.	TGTGCCAGCAGTCAGGACAGGGCCCAAGAGACCCAGTACTTC	CASSQDRAQETQYF
.	TRBV6-5	TRBJ2-1	15	once	TGTGCCAGCAGTAGGACAGTTTCCTCCTACAATGAGCAGTTCTTC	CASSRTVSSYNEQFF
.	TRBV28	TRBJ2-3	13	once	TGTGCCAGCATAGGAGGGGGCACAGATACGCAGTATTTT	CASIGGGTDTQYF
TRBD1	TRBV5-4	TRBJ1-2	15	.	TGTGCCAGCAGCTTGGCAGGGGGGACTAACTATGGCTACACCTTC	CASSLAGGTNYGYTF
.	TRBV18	TRBJ2-7	15	.	TGTGCCAGCTCACCTCAGCCAGGGGCCCCCTACGAGCAGTACTTC	CASSPQPGAPYEQYF
.	TRBV5-4	TRBJ2-1	15	.	TGTGCCAGCAGCTTGGGGCACGGGGGAGGTTATGAGCAGTTCTTC	CASSLGHGGGYEQFF
TRBD1	TRBV5-1	TRBJ1-1	15	.	TGCGCCAGCAGCACTATCGGACAGGGTTATGAAGAAGCTTTCTTT	CASSTIGQGYEEAFF
TRBD1	TRBV7-9	TRBJ2-2	19	.	TGTGCCAGCAGCTTAGGCTTACTCAGGGGGCCCGCGAACACCGGGGAGCTGTTTTTT	CASSLGLLRGPANTGELFF
.	TRBV2	TRBJ1-2	11	.	TGTGCCAGCCGCACAGGGTATGGCTACACCTTC	CASRTGYGYTF
.	TRBV24-1	TRBJ1-2	16	.	TGTGCCACCAGTGATTTTTTCACAGATCCTAACTATGGCTACACCTTC	CATSDFFTDPNYGYTF
TRBD2	TRBV5-5	TRBJ2-7	14	.	TGTGCCAGCAGCCCCCGGGACTACTCCTACGAGCAGTACTTC	CASSPRDYSYEQYF
TRBD1	TRBV27	TRBJ1-6	14	.	TGTGCCAGCAGTGCGGGACAGGGCAGTTCACCCCTCCACTTT	CASSAGQGSSPLHF
.	TRBV7-3	TRBJ2-2	16	once	TGTGCCAGCAGCTTAGGCCCTACAGGGTCGGGCGGGGAGCTGTTTTTT	CASSLGPTGSGGELFF
.	TRBV20-1	TRBJ2-5	11	.	TGCAGTGCTAATCCCGGGGAGACCCAGTACTTC	CSANPGETQYF
TRBD2	TRBV14	TRBJ2-1	15	.	TGTGCCAGCAGCCAAGTAGCGGGAGACTACAATGAGCAGTTCTTC	CASSQVAGDYNEQFF
.	TRBV4-1	TRBJ2-1	15	.	TGCGCCAGCAGCCAAGATTGGGGGGGGCGAGATGAGCAGTTCTTC	CASSQDWGGRDEQFF
TRBD2	TRBV2	TRBJ2-2	18	.	TGTGCCAGCAGTCTCCGGGGGGGACTAGCGGCGAACACCGGGGAGCTGTTTTTT	CASSLRGGLAANTGELFF
.	TRBV19	TRBJ2-7	14	.	TGTGCCAGTAGCATCAGGGGCGGAGTGGGGGAGCAGTACTTC	CASSIRGGVGEQYF
TRBD2	TRBV5-1	TRBJ2-7	23	.	TGCGCCAGCAGCTTGTTAGGGGGCCAGAGCGACCTTTACCGAAGCGGGAGGAGGTACGAGCAGTACTTC	CASSLLGGQSDLYRSGRRYEQYF
TRBD2	TRBV7-2	TRBJ2-1	15	once	TGTGCCAGCAGGTTATCGGGGGGGCCTTACAATGAGCAGTTCTTC	CASRLSGGPYNEQFF
TRBD1	TRBV10-1	TRBJ2-6	17	few	TGCGCCAGCAGTCCCGGGACAGGGCCCTCTGGGGCCAACGTCCTGACTTTC	CASSPGTGPSGANVLTF
TRBD2	TRBV19	TRBJ2-1	15	.	TGTGCCAGTAGCGCTAGCGGGAGCTCCTACAATGAGCAGTTCTTC	CASSASGSSYNEQFF
TRBD1	TRBV2	TRBJ2-3	13	.	TGTGCCAACCAGGACAGGGTAACAGATACGCAGTATTTT	CANQDRVTDTQYF
.	TRBV25-1	TRBJ2-4	15	once	TGTGCCAGCAGTACCCTGGGGGAGGGGGAAAACATTCAGTACTTC	CASSTLGEGENIQYF
.	TRBV6-5	TRBJ2-3	12	.	TGTGCCAGCACGGGTAGCACAGATACGCAGTATTTT	CASTGSTDTQYF
.	TRBV5-8	TRBJ1-3	16	.	TGTGCCAGCAGCTCTTCTTGGGGCGCGGGGGGAAACACCATATATTTT	CASSSSWGAGGNTIYF
.	TRBV28	TRBJ1-2	14	.	TGTGCCAGCAGTTTATGGCGGACTGGTGGTGGCTACACCTTC	CASSLWRTGGGYTF
TRBD1	TRBV7-9	TRBJ1-3	16	.	TGTGCCAGCAGCTTAGAAGGCAGGGGGCGCGGAAACACCATATATTTT	CASSLEGRGRGNTIYF
.	TRBV10-3	TRBJ1-5	13	.	TGTGCCATCAGTAGACAGGTTAATCAGCCCCAGCATTTT	CAISRQVNQPQHF
.	TRBV2	TRBJ1-1	13	.	TGTGCCAGCAGTGCGGAGGGGAACACTGAAGCTTTCTTT	CASSAEGNTEAFF
.	TRBV5-5	TRBJ2-6	15	.	TGTGCCAGCAGCCTCTCCTACGCAAGGGCCAACGTCCTGACTTTC	CASSLSYARANVLTF
.	TRBV9	TRBJ2-6	13	.	TGTGCCAGCAGCGTTTTTGGGGCGGACGTCCTGACTTTC	CASSVFGADVLTF
TRBD1	TRBV11-2	TRBJ1-2	13	.	TGTGCCAGCAGCCCGGGACAGCCCTATGGCTACACCTTC	CASSPGQPYGYTF
TRBD2	TRBV7-6	TRBJ2-7	15	.	TGTGCCAGCAGTTATGCGGGGGTCGGGCGCTACGAGCAGTACTTC	CASSYAGVGRYEQYF
.	TRBV3-1/TRBV3-2	TRBJ1-5	14	.	TGTGCCAGCAGCCTTCGGGGGGCAGATCAGCCCCAGCATTTT	CASSLRGADQPQHF
TRBD1	TRBV28	TRBJ1-2	15	.	TGTGCCAGCAGCTTGACACAGGGGGCGAACTATGGCTACACCTTC	CASSLTQGANYGYTF
TRBD1	TRBV6-1	TRBJ2-5	15	.	TGTGCCAGCAGTGAATGGACAGGGGGCGGAGAGACCCAGTACTTC	CASSEWTGGGETQYF
TRBD2	TRBV5-1	TRBJ2-1	18	.	TGCGCCAGCAGCTTACGGACTGGATTAGCGGGGACCTACAATGAGCAGTTCTTC	CASSLRTGLAGTYNEQFF
.	TRBV11-2	TRBJ2-7	12	.	TGTGCCAGCAGCCCCGCGGGGAGCGAGCAGTACTTC	CASSPAGSEQYF
.	TRBV29-1	TRBJ2-5	12	few	TGCAGCGTTGGCTCAGGGGAAGAGACCCAGTACTTC	CSVGSGEETQYF
.	TRBV20-1	TRBJ1-5	13	.	TGCAGTGCTAGTGCGGGGAGAGATCAGCCCCAGCATTTT	CSASAGRDQPQHF
.	TRBV5-4	TRBJ2-3	12	.	TGTGCCAGCAATAAACCCGGGGATACGCAGTATTTT	CASNKPGDTQYF
.	TRBV9	TRBJ1-2	14	once	TGTGCCAGCAGCGCAAACGTCCGGGGTTCTGGCTACACCTTC	CASSANVRGSGYTF
.	TRBV19	TRBJ2-7	14	once	TGTGCCAGTAGTATTGCAGGGGGGAGCCTCGAGCAGTACTTC	CASSIAGGSLEQYF
.	TRBV19	TRBJ1-5	14	once	TGTGCCAGTAGTATTTGGGGGGGCAATCAGCCCCAGCATTTT	CASSIWGGNQPQHF
TRBD2	TRBV4-2	TRBJ2-3	15	.	TGTGCCAGCAGCCAAGGTAGCGGGGGGTTTAATACGCAGTATTTT	CASSQGSGGFNTQYF
.	TRBV6-5	TRBJ1-5	15	few	TGTGCCAGCAGTTACACAGGACCGGAGCATCAGCCCCAGCATTTT	CASSYTGPEHQPQHF
.	TRBV11-1	TRBJ2-5	14	.	TGTGCCAGCAGCTTTAGGAGGGTGTTGGAGACCCAGTACTTC	CASSFRRVLETQYF
TRBD1	TRBV12-5	TRBJ2-3	15	.	TGTGCTAGTGGTACGGGACAGGGGGCAGGAGATACGCAGTATTTT	CASGTGQGAGDTQYF
.	TRBV5-6	TRBJ1-4	14	.	TGTGCCAGCAGCATCCGGAGTGGTAATGAAAAACTGTTTTTT	CASSIRSGNEKLFF
.	TRBV30	TRBJ1-4	13	.	TGTGCCTGGGAGACAGCCGGAAGTGAAAAACTGTTTTTT	CAWETAGSEKLFF